The rows below give T cell receptor beta chains drawn from one sample of a study of post-analysis software for immune sequencing data. TCRdb re-called the PCR reads with MiXCR, one entry per CDR3 protein. Of 650,000 to 850,000 distinct CDR3 sequences in the sample, roughly 50% were seen once. The sequencing input was blood. These receptors came from a girl aged 10 to 17 with multiple sclerosis. The CDR3 runs from the conserved cysteine through the conserved F or W. A D gene is named only where the DNA matches it firmly. Not every row has a clone size; where given, it reads once, few, many or a size class.

>-|TRBV12-3/TRBV12-4|TRBD1|TRBJ1-1
CASSPGQGRRYTEAFF
TGTGCCAGCAGTCCGGGACAGGGGAGGAGGTACACTGAAGCTTTCTTT
>-|TRBV5-1|TRBD1|TRBJ2-7
CASSLTGGFEQYF
TGCGCCAGCAGCCTGACAGGGGGCTTCGAGCAGTACTTC
>-|TRBV14|-|TRBJ1-2
CASSVQGRGGYTF
TGTGCCAGCAGCGTCCAGGGGCGCGGAGGCTACACCTTC
>-|TRBV20-1|TRBD1|TRBJ1-2
CSARDRGWYGYTF
TGCAGTGCAAGGGACAGGGGGTGGTATGGCTACACCTTC
>-|TRBV2|-|TRBJ2-7
CASSELQAFYEQYF
TGTGCCAGCAGTGAACTCCAGGCTTTCTACGAGCAGTACTTC
>-|TRBV20-1|-|TRBJ2-1
CSAHDRAMNEQFF
TGCAGTGCCCATGATCGGGCCATGAATGAGCAGTTCTTC
>few|TRBV4-2|TRBD2|TRBJ2-7
CASSQELADPYEQYF
TGTGCCAGCAGCCAAGAGCTAGCGGATCCCTACGAGCAGTACTTC
>few|TRBV7-9|-|TRBJ2-7
CASSTTTGAHYEQYF
TGTGCCAGCAGCACAACTACCGGGGCTCATTACGAGCAGTACTTC
>-|TRBV5-1|-|TRBJ1-2
CASSLAPLAGDGYTF
TGCGCCAGCAGCTTGGCCCCCCTGGCAGGGGACGGCTACACCTTC
>few|TRBV7-6|-|TRBJ1-2
CASSPRQFSNYGYTF
TGTGCCAGCAGCCCCCGACAGTTTTCTAACTATGGCTACACCTTC
>-|TRBV7-2|-|TRBJ2-3
CASSIQGLPYTDTQYF
TGTGCCAGCAGCATACAGGGACTACCTTACACAGATACGCAGTATTTT
>-|TRBV9|-|TRBJ2-5
CASTPGQGLRETQYF
TGTGCCAGCACCCCAGGCCAGGGGCTACGGGAGACCCAGTACTTC
>-|TRBV27|-|TRBJ2-1
CASSSDTSFLGNEQFF
TGTGCCAGCAGTTCGGACACCTCATTTTTAGGTAATGAGCAGTTCTTC
>-|TRBV3-1|-|TRBJ2-7
CASSYQMGARSYEQYF
TGTGCCAGCAGCTACCAAATGGGGGCTAGATCCTACGAGCAGTACTTC
>-|TRBV7-3|-|TRBJ2-3
CASSSGLYTDTQYF
TGTGCCAGCAGCTCAGGACTATACACAGATACGCAGTATTTT
>-|TRBV7-9|-|TRBJ2-7
CASSPRGTHEQYF
TGTGCCAGCAGCCCGAGGGGGACCCACGAGCAGTACTTC
>-|TRBV29-1|-|TRBJ2-5
CSVVGRSEGTQYF
TGCAGCGTTGTTGGTAGGTCGGAAGGGACCCAGTACTTC
>-|TRBV12-3/TRBV12-4|TRBD1|TRBJ1-2
CASSRRTGERNYGYTF
TGTGCCAGCAGCCGAAGGACAGGGGAGCGTAACTATGGCTACACCTTC
>-|TRBV5-1|-|TRBJ1-1
CASSQDSPRNTEAFF
TGCGCCAGCAGCCAAGACTCACCAAGGAACACTGAAGCTTTCTTT
>-|TRBV5-1|-|TRBJ1-2
CASSLEGRTYYGYTF
TGCGCCAGCAGCTTGGAAGGACGGACTTACTATGGCTACACCTTC
>few|TRBV20-1|TRBD2|TRBJ2-3
CSAGLAGSRGTQYF
TGCAGTGCTGGACTAGCGGGGTCCAGGGGGACGCAGTATTTT
>-|TRBV20-1|TRBD2|TRBJ2-7
CSARVQAGGPRSLEQYF
TGCAGTGCTAGAGTGCAAGCGGGAGGGCCTAGATCTCTCGAGCAGTACTTC
>few|TRBV4-1|TRBD2|TRBJ2-7
CASSQGLAGGREQYF
TGCGCCAGCAGCCAGGGACTAGCGGGAGGCCGCGAGCAGTACTTC
>-|TRBV7-8|TRBD1|TRBJ2-7
CASSNADRDRTYEQYF
TGTGCCAGCAGCAATGCCGACAGGGATAGGACCTACGAGCAGTACTTC
>-|TRBV3-1|TRBD2|TRBJ2-7
CASSQEGELAGVSEQYF
TGTGCCAGCAGCCAAGAGGGAGAACTAGCGGGAGTCAGCGAGCAGTACTTC
>-|TRBV3-1|-|TRBJ1-6
CASSQSMGRRNSPLHF
TGTGCCAGCAGCCAATCGATGGGACGGAGAAATTCACCCCTCCACTTT
>-|TRBV7-8|-|TRBJ2-5
CASSLDAGRGETQYF
TGTGCCAGCAGCTTAGATGCAGGGAGAGGAGAGACCCAGTACTTC